The 24 T cell receptor beta chains reported below all come from one sample, sequenced in a study of OX40 agonist ivuxolimab in advanced cancers. Method: immunoSEQ multiplex PCR; TCRdb's copy keeps in-frame clones and lacks some. The sample lists almost 80,000 clones, 70% to 90% occurring once. This material consisted of CD4+ or CD8+ T cells sorted from blood, taken in a trial of the OX40 agonist ivuxolimab. The source is an adult with an advanced solid tumor such as melanoma, head and neck, liver or kidney cancer.

The V call is TRBV19, the J call TRBJ2-2, with TRBD1 as a possible D gene (6 bases). The CDR3 totals 17 residues. Trimming took off 9 bases at V and 4 bases at J, with 24 bases between the two ends. Per the germline V gene, CDR1 is LNHDA and CDR2 is SQIVND (reference sequence). Here the CDR3 DNA reads TGTGCCAGCGGTGTCACTCAGGGGTTTTCCGGCACCGGGGAGCTGTTTTTT. Its translation is CASGVTQGFSGTGELFF.

This rearrangement joins TRBV23-1 to TRBJ1-5; the D gene is possibly TRBD1 (6 bases). TRBV23-1 is flagged as an ORF with uncertain function. The CDR3 is 14 amino acids. V was shortened by 3 bases and J by 7 bases, with 13 bases between the two germline ends. The CDR3 here is CASSQNRAGQPQHF. CDR3 sequence (DNA): TGCGCCAGCAGTCAGAACAGGGCAGGACAGCCCCAGCATTTT.

The chain carries TRBV29-1 and TRBJ2-3, with D possibly TRBD2 on 6 matching bases. The CDR3 has 14 residues. The germline CDR1 and CDR2 sequences are SQVTM and ANQGSEA. V dropped 4 bases and J dropped 1 base, with 12 bases sitting between them. Here the CDR3 DNA reads TGCAGCGTTGCGGGGGATTCGGGCACAGATACGCAGTATTTT. Amino acids: CSVAGDSGTDTQYF.

CDR3 DNA: TGCGCCAGCAGCCAGTCGGGACCCCAAGAGACCCAGTACTTC. Translating it yields CASSQSGPQETQYF. This sequence joins TRBV5-1 and TRBJ2-5; D is possibly TRBD1 or TRBD2 (5 bases each). Looked up from germline, CDR1 is SGHRS and CDR2 is YFSETQ. This CDR3 contains 14 residues. Deletions cut 4 bases from V and 1 base from J, with 11 bases between. The full variable domain, completed using reference TRBV5-1 and TRBJ2-5, is KAGVTQTPRYLIKTRGQQVTLSCSPISGHRSVSWYQQTPGQGLQFLFEYFSETQRNKGNFPGRFSGRQFSNSRSEMNVSTLELGDSALYLCASSQSGPQETQYFGPGTRLLVL.

The table lists this clone with many counts. The chain couples TRBV10-3 to TRBJ1-4; D unresolved. Trimming pared 2 bases from V and 6 bases from J, leaving 7 bases between. The CDR3 consists of 13 residues. Germline CDR1 ENHRY, CDR2 SYGVKD. CDR3 bases: TGTGCCATCAGTGAGGTTCGGGATGAAAAACTGTTTTTT. Translated, it gives CAISEVRDEKLFF.

This chain joins TRBV4-1 and TRBJ2-3, with 7 bases aligning to TRBD2. Germline trimming cut 6 bases from V and 7 bases from J; bases unmatched to any gene: 4. The CDR3 contains 12 residues. Looked up from germline, CDR1 is MGHRA and CDR2 is YSYEKL. The CDR3 bases are TGCGCCAGCAGGGGGGGGAGAAATACGCAGTATTTT. It yields the protein CASRGGRNTQYF.

The chain recombines TRBV18 with TRBJ2-7; tentatively, D is TRBD1 or TRBD2 (5 bases each). V was trimmed by 6 bases and J by 2 bases, leaving 23 bases between them. Looked up from germline, CDR1 is KGHSH and CDR2 is LQKENI. The CDR3 loop spans 17 amino acids. The CDR3 sequence: CASSLRDPLRVAYEQYF. Written as DNA, the CDR3 is TGTGCCAGCTCCCTACGGGACCCCCTTAGAGTGGCCTACGAGCAGTACTTC.

The rearrangement joins TRBV6-5 to TRBJ2-7; D is ambiguous. The CDR3 loop spans 15 amino acids. Germline CDR1 MNHEY, CDR2 SVGAGI. V was pared by 5 bases and J by 4 bases, with 18 bases between. The CDR3 nucleotides read TGTGCCAGCAGTCCCCGCTTTGGGCTAGGGTACGAGCAGTACTTC. Its protein is CASSPRFGLGYEQYF.

Only one count was recorded for this clone. This sequence joins TRBV27 and TRBJ2-2; D is unclear. CDR3 size: 14 residues. CDR1 is MNHEY and CDR2 is SMNVEV in the germline V gene (reference sequence). V lost 6 bases and J 1 base, leaving 9 bases between the germline ends. The CDR3 DNA follows: TGTGCCAGCAGCCGCTTTGAGAACACCGGGGAGCTGTTTTTT. As protein: CASSRFENTGELFF.

The V call is TRBV29-1, the J call TRBJ1-1, with 8 bases matching TRBD1. Per germline, CDR1 SQVTM and CDR2 ANQGSEA. The ends lost 7 bases at V and 1 base at J; junction bases unmatched: 11. There are 15 residues in the CDR3. The CDR3 protein is CSGIPGQGPNTEAFF. As DNA, the CDR3 is TGCAGCGGTATCCCCGGACAGGGTCCGAACACTGAAGCTTTCTTT. Together with reference TRBV29-1 and TRBJ1-1, the CDR3 gives the full variable domain: SAVISQKPSRDICQRGTSLTIQCQVDSQVTMMFWYRQQPGQSLTLIATANQGSEATYESGFVIDKFPISRPNLTFSTLTVSNMSPEDSSIYLCSGIPGQGPNTEAFFGQGTRLTVV.

The chain is built from TRBV19 and TRBJ1-1; D is unresolved. Germline CDR1 is LNHDA and CDR2 is SQIVND (reference sequence). The V gene lost 6 bases and the J gene lost 1 base, with 21 bases spanning the gap. This CDR3 spans 17 amino acids. CDR3 residues: CASSRKPGGGWNTEAFF. CDR3 DNA: TGTGCCAGTAGCCGTAAACCTGGCGGCGGGTGGAACACTGAAGCTTTCTTT.

The chain is built from TRBV6-1 and TRBJ2-7, with a tentative D call TRBD2 (6 bases). Germline values: CDR1 MNHNS, CDR2 SASEGT. This CDR3 region has 13 residues. Between the trimmed V and J ends, which lost 1 base and 11 bases, there was a span of 15 bases. In nucleotides, the CDR3 is TGTGCCAGCAGTGAAGTGGGACTCGAGACGGAGTACTTC. It encodes CASSEVGLETEYF.

The chain carries TRBV6-7 and TRBJ1-1; no clear D. TRBV6-7 is an open reading frame, and its role is uncertain. V lost 1 base and J 5 bases, leaving 5 bases between the germline ends. The CDR3 length is 12 residues. The DNA of the CDR3 is TGTGCCAGCAGTTACTTCAGAACTGAAGCTTTCTTT. This sequence encodes CASSYFRTEAFF.

The chain joins TRBV6-1 to TRBJ1-1; TRBD1 agrees at 10 bases. CDR1 MNHNS and CDR2 SASEGT come from the germline V gene. Trimming cost V 4 bases and J 6 bases; bases outside gene matches: 5. The CDR3 has 14 amino acids. The CDR3 spells CASSATGGAPEAFF. The CDR3 DNA is TGTGCCAGCAGTGCGACAGGGGGCGCCCCTGAAGCTTTCTTT.

J is TRBJ2-5 and V is TRBV6-1; TRBD1 is a possible D gene (6 bases). Germline CDR1 reads MNHNS; CDR2 reads SASEGT. Trimming left V 6 bases short and J 5 bases short, with 16 bases between. The CDR3 runs to 14 residues. CDR3: CASRPSGGGETQYF. CDR3 coding DNA: TGTGCCAGCAGACCGAGTGGGGGCGGCGAGACCCAGTACTTC.

V usage is TRBV6-1 and J usage is TRBJ2-7; D is perhaps TRBD1 or TRBD2 (5 bases each). V was clipped by 4 bases and J by 4 bases, with 11 bases between them. Germline CDR1 and CDR2: MNHNS and SASEGT. CDR3 length equals 13 residues. The CDR3 loop reads CASSGDGFYEQYF. The CDR3 DNA follows: TGTGCCAGCAGTGGGGACGGGTTTTACGAGCAGTACTTC.

This clone was recorded once. The chain employs TRBV10-1 and TRBJ1-2; a possible D gene is TRBD1 (5 bases). The germline V gene encodes CDR1 WNHNN and CDR2 SYGVQD (reference sequence). Trimming took off 8 bases at V and 5 bases at J, with 12 bases between the two ends. This CDR3 region has 12 residues. The CDR3 DNA sequence: TGCGCCAGCTCGCCGGGGGATTATGGCTACACCTTC. Amino acids: CASSPGDYGYTF.

This rearrangement joins TRBV7-7 to TRBJ1-1; D uncertain. Germline CDR1 reads SSHAT; CDR2 reads FNYEAQ (reference sequence). There are 13 residues in the CDR3. The ends were cut back, 3 bases at V and 1 base at J, with 6 bases in the middle. The CDR3 loop is CASSLWQNTEAFF. The CDR3 region has the DNA TGTGCCAGCAGCTTGTGGCAGAACACTGAAGCTTTCTTT.

This clone was observed a handful of times. The rearrangement uses TRBV5-4 and TRBJ2-7; D gene unclear. The V end lost 4 bases, the J end lost 3 bases, and 8 bases lay between the germline ends. The CDR3 has 12 residues. Germline-derived CDR1 and CDR2 are SGHNT and YYREEE (reference sequence). The CDR3 DNA reads as TGTGCCAGCAGCCGAAACCACTACGAGCAGTACTTC. This codes for CASSRNHYEQYF. Drawing the rest from reference TRBV5-4 and TRBJ2-7, the complete variable domain is ETGVTQSPTHLIKTRGQQVTLRCSSQSGHNTVSWYQQALGQGPQFIFQYYREEENGRGNFPPRFSGLQFPNYSSELNVNALELDDSALYLCASSRNHYEQYFGPGTRLTVT.

The chain employs TRBV7-9 and TRBJ1-2, with D possibly matching TRBD1 (5 bases). This CDR3 comprises 15 residues. Germline V gives CDR1 SEHNR, CDR2 FQNEAQ (reference sequence). V lost 1 base, J lost 4 bases, and 13 bases lay in between. DNA of the CDR3: TGTGCCAGCAGCTTAGTTCCGGGGCCCCCCTATGGCTACACCTTC. It codes for CASSLVPGPPYGYTF.

The chain is built from TRBV27 and TRBJ2-1; TRBD2 might be the D (6 bases). Trimming took 3 bases from V and 2 from J, leaving 8 bases between them. Germline CDR1 reads MNHEY; CDR2 reads SMNVEV (reference sequence). The CDR3 spans 14 residues. CDR3 sequence (DNA): TGTGCCAGCAGTTTGGGGGGAGCCTACAATGAGCAGTTCTTC. Translating gives CASSLGGAYNEQFF.

The chain joins TRBV5-6 to TRBJ2-1; the D call may be TRBD1 or TRBD2 (5 bases each). CDR1 is SGHDT, CDR2 YYEEEE, per germline. This CDR3 contains 13 residues. V was shortened by 3 bases and J by 7 bases, with 11 bases between the two germline ends. The CDR3 here is CASSSGPLNEQFF. The CDR3 nucleotides are TGTGCCAGCAGCTCGGGACCTTTGAATGAGCAGTTCTTC.

J is TRBJ2-1 and V is TRBV11-2; 9 nucleotides align to TRBD2. This CDR3 is 17 amino acids long. Trimming at V came to 0 bases and at J to 9 bases, leaving 12 bases not matched to a gene. Germline lookup yields CDR1 SGHAT and CDR2 FQNNGV. This chain's CDR3 is CASSLDRVAGGMGEQFF. CDR3 DNA: TGTGCCAGCAGCTTAGATCGGGTGGCGGGAGGGATGGGTGAGCAGTTCTTC.

The chain carries TRBV21-1 and TRBJ1-5; the D segment call TRBD1 is taken from the table without a DNA check. TRBV21-1 counts as a pseudogene. The CDR3 loop spans 20 amino acids. The CDR3 here is CASSKARGTGGCRSNQPQHF. DNA for the CDR3: TGTGCCAGCAGCAAAGCGCGAGGGACAGGGGGCTGTCGAAGCAATCAGCCCCAGCATTTT.